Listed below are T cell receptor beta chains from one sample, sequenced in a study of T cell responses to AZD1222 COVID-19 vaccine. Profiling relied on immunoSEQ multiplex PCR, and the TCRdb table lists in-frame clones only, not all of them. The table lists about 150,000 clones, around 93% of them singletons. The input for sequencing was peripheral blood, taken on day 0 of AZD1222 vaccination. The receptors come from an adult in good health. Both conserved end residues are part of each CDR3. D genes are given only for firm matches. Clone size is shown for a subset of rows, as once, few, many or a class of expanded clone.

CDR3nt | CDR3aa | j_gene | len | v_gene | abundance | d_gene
TGCGCCAGCAGCCGCTCGACAGGGGAGATTCAGACCCAGTACTTC | CASSRSTGEIQTQYF | TRBJ2-5 | 15 | TRBV5-1 | . | TRBD1
TGTGCCAGCAGCCAACTGACAGGGGGAGATGGCTACACCTTC | CASSQLTGGDGYTF | TRBJ1-2 | 14 | TRBV3-1/TRBV3-2 | once | TRBD1
TGTGCCAGCAGGGACAGGGTAAATCAGCCCCAGCATTTT | CASRDRVNQPQHF | TRBJ1-5 | 13 | TRBV6-5 | . | TRBD1
TGTGCCAGCAGTGTATCGGGTGCGGCAGGTTATGGCTACACCTTC | CASSVSGAAGYGYTF | TRBJ1-2 | 15 | TRBV2 | . | .
TGCAGCGTCACCCACGACGAGAAGCTCTCCTACAATGAGCAGTTCTTC | CSVTHDEKLSYNEQFF | TRBJ2-1 | 16 | TRBV29-1 | . | .
TGCGCCAGCAGCTTGGTTCGGGGATCCGGGGAGCTGTTTTTT | CASSLVRGSGELFF | TRBJ2-2 | 14 | TRBV5-1 | . | .
TGTGCCAGCAGTTTAGCGGGGGTGCTCACAGATACGCAGTATTTT | CASSLAGVLTDTQYF | TRBJ2-3 | 15 | TRBV7-2 | . | TRBD2
TGTGCCAGCAGTTTAGGTCAGAACTACGAGCAGTACTTC | CASSLGQNYEQYF | TRBJ2-7 | 13 | TRBV27 | . | .
TGTGCCAGCAGCTTAGGGGGCTCCGAGCAGTACTTC | CASSLGGSEQYF | TRBJ2-7 | 12 | TRBV5-4 | . | TRBD1
TGTGCCAGTAGTATGAGAGGCAGGGGGCCCGGCTACACCTTC | CASSMRGRGPGYTF | TRBJ1-2 | 14 | TRBV19 | . | TRBD1
TGTGCCAGCAGTTACAACCGTCAGGCAGGAGATTATGGCTACACCTTC | CASSYNRQAGDYGYTF | TRBJ1-2 | 16 | TRBV6-5 | . | .
TGTGCCAGCAGCCGGCAGGAAGGCGCTGAAAAACTGTTTTTT | CASSRQEGAEKLFF | TRBJ1-4 | 14 | TRBV7-3 | . | .
TGCGCCAGCAGCCAAGATCCCCCCGGGGGTACAGATACGCAGTATTTT | CASSQDPPGGTDTQYF | TRBJ2-3 | 16 | TRBV4-1 | . | .
TGTGCCAGCAGCTTACTAGCGGAGGGGGGGGAGACCCAGTACTTC | CASSLLAEGGETQYF | TRBJ2-5 | 15 | TRBV7-9 | once | .
TGTGCCAGCAGCCAATCGACCGCCCGGGATTCACCCCTCCACTTT | CASSQSTARDSPLHF | TRBJ1-6 | 15 | TRBV5-6 | . | .
TGTGCCATCAGTGAGACCGGACTAGCGGGGTCTTGGGAGCAGTACTTC | CAISETGLAGSWEQYF | TRBJ2-7 | 16 | TRBV10-3 | . | TRBD2
TGCGCCAGCAGCTTGGCCCGGGGGGCGTATGACGAAGCTTTCTTT | CASSLARGAYDEAFF | TRBJ1-1 | 15 | TRBV5-1 | . | .